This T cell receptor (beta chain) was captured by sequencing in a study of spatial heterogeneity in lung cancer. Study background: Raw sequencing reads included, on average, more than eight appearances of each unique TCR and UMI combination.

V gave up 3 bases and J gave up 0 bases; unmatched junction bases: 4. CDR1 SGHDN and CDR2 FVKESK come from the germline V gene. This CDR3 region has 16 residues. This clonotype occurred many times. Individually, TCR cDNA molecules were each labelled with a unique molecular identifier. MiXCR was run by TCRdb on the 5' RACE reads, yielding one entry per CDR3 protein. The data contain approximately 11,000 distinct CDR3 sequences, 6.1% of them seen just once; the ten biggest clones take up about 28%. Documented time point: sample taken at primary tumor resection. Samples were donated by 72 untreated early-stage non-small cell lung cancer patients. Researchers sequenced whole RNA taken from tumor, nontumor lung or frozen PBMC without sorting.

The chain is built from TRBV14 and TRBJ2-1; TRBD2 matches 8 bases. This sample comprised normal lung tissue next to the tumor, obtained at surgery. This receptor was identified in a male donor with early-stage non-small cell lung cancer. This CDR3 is CASSHRSGSSYNEQFF. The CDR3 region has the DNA TGTGCCAGCAGCCACCGAAGCGGGAGCTCCTACAATGAGCAGTTCTTC.